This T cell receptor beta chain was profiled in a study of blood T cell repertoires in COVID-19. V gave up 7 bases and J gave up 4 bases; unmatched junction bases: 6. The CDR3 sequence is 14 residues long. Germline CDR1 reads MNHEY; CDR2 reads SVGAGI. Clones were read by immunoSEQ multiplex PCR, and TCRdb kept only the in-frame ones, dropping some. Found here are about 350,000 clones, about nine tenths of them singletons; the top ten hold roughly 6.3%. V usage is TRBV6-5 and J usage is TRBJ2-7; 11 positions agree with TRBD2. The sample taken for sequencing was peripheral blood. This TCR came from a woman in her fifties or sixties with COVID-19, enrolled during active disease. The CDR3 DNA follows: TGTGCCAGCAACCCTAGCGGGAGGTCTTACGAGCAGTACTTC. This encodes CASNPSGRSYEQYF.